This T cell receptor (beta chain) was obtained from a study of blood T cells in healthy people across ages. Study information: Researchers report that template switching captured about one barcoded beta molecule per two T cells. The study's findings and limits: The fall in TCR beta diversity per million T cells was roughly linear with age.

Per the germline V gene, CDR1 is MNHEY and CDR2 is SVGEGT. The CDR3 runs 14 residues. Together with a sample-barcoded 5' primer, a J-beta primer mix was included in a second PCR lasting about 6 to 11 cycles. CDR3-containing paired-end reads numbered at least 2.5 million in each sample. One entry per CDR3 protein, called by TCRdb with MiXCR from the 5' RACE reads. The table includes about 760,000 distinct CDR3 sequences, around a quarter detected once. As to this clonotype: The antigen remains unidentified.

These data were also filed under a second study, of T cells of mothers and their children. That report adds: Over 10 million reads per mother and about 3 million per child were obtained.

The clonotype comes from a boy between 10 and 17 years old in good health. The chain employs TRBV6-2 or TRBV6-3 and TRBJ2-7; 9 nucleotides match TRBD2. The J call may be mistaken, given a closer DNA end match to TRBJ2-5. The sequenced sample was blood. This CDR3 reads CASSHLAGQETQYF. CDR3 sequence (DNA): TGTGCCAGCAGCCACCTAGCGGGACAAGAGACCCAGTACTTC.